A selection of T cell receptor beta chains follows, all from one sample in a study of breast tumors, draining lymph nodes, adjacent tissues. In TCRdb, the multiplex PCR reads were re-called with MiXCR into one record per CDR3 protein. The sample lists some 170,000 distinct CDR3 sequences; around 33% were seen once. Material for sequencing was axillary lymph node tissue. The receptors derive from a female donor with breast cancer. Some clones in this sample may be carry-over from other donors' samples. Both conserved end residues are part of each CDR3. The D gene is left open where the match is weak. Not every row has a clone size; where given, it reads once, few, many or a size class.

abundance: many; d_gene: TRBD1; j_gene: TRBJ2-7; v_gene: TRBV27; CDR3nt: TGTGCCAGCAGTCGCCGGGACAGGGGGGCCGAGCAGTACTTC; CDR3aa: CASSRRDRGAEQYF
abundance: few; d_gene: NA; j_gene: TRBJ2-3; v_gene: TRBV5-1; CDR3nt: TGCGCCAGCAGCTTTGGGGGCAGGGGAGAGGATACGCAGTATTTT; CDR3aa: CASSFGGRGEDTQYF
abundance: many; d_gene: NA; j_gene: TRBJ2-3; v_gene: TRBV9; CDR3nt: TGTGCCAGCAGGCCTTACACAGATACGCAGTATTTT; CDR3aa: CASRPYTDTQYF
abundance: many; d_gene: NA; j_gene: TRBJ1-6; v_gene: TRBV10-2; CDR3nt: TGCGCCAGCAGTGATGAAGGTGGCAGAGAATCCGACAAACTGAGCTCCTATAATTCACCCCTCCACTTT; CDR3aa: CASSDEGGRESDKLSSYNSPLHF
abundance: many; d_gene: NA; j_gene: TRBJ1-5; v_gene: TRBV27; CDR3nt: TGTGCCAGCAGTTACAGGGCCACGCAGCCCCAGCATTTT; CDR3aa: CASSYRATQPQHF
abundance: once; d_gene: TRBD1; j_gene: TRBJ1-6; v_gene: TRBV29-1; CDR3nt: TGCAGCGTTGAGGTTCCCCCCGGGACAGGGGGCAATTCACCCCTCCACTTT; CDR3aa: CSVEVPPGTGGNSPLHF
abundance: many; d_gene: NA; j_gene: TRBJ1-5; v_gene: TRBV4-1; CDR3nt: TGCGCCAGCAGCCAAGAGGGACAACGGACTCAGCCCCAGCATTTT; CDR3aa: CASSQEGQRTQPQHF
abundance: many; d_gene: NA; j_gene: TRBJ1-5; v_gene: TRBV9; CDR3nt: TGTGCCAGCAGCTCTGGGTTGGGACGCAATCAGCCCCAGCATTTT; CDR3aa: CASSSGLGRNQPQHF
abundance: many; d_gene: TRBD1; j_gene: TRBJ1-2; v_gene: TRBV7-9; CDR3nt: TGTGCCAGCACCTCGGGACAGACTAACTATGGCTACACCTTC; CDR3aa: CASTSGQTNYGYTF
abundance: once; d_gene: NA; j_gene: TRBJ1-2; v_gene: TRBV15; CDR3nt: TGTGCCACCAGCAGGACAGGCTATGACTACACCTTC; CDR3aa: CATSRTGYDYTF
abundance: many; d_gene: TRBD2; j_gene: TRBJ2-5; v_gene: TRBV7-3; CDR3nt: TGTGCCAGCAGCCTCAGGACTAGCCGTAACCATCAAGAGCCCCAGTACTTC; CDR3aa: CASSLRTSRNHQEPQYF
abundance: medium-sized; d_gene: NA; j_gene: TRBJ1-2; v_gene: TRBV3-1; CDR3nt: TGTGCCAGCAGCCAAGATTCGGGTACGGGCAGAACGCTAAACTATGGCTACACCTTC; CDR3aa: CASSQDSGTGRTLNYGYTF
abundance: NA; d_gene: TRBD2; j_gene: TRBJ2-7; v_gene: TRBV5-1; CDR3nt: TGCGCCAGCAGGTTGATCCTAGCGGGGGGCACCTACGAGCAGTACTTC; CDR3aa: CASRLILAGGTYEQYF
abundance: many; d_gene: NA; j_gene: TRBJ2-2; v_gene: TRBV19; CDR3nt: TGTGCCAGTACCCTCGGATGGGGATCGAACACCGGGGAGCTGTTTTTT; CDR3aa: CASTLGWGSNTGELFF
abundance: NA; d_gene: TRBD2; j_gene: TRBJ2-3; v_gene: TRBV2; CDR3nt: TGTGCCAGCAGTTTAATCGGAGGGGGGGGAGCGGGAGGCTGGCGCACAGATACGCAGTATTTT; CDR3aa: CASSLIGGGGAGGWRTDTQYF
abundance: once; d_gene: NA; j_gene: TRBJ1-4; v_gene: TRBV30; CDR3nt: TGTGCCTGGAGTGTAGGGTCGACTGAAAAACTGTTTTTT; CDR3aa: CAWSVGSTEKLFF
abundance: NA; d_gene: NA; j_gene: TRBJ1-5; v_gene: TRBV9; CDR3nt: TGTGCCAGCAGCCCGACTCCCGGACTAGCGGGAGGGCCTAAATCGACAGATACGCAGCATTTT; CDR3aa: CASSPTPGLAGGPKSTDTQHF
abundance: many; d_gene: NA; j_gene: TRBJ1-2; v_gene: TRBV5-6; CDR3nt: TGTGCCAGCAGCTTGCCCGACAGAGCCTATGGCTACACCTTC; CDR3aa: CASSLPDRAYGYTF
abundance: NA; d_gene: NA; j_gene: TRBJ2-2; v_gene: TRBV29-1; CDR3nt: TGCGGCGTTGTCCGTGACACAAACACCGGGGAGCTGTTTTTT; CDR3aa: CGVVRDTNTGELFF
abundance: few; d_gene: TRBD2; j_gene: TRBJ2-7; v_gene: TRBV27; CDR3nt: TGTGCCAGCAGTTCGCGACTAGCGGGACCAACCTACGAGCAGTACTTC; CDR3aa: CASSSRLAGPTYEQYF
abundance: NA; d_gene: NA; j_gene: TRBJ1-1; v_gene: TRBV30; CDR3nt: TGTGCCTGGATTTTCAGGGAGCACACTGAAGCTTTCTTT; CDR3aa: CAWIFREHTEAFF
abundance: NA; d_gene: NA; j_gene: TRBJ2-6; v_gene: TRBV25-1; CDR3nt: TGTGCCAGCAGCCCTACCGGGCTGTGCTCTGGGGCCAACGTCCTGACTTTC; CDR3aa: CASSPTGLCSGANVLTF
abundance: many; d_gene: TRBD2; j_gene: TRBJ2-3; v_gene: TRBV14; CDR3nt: TGTGCCAGCAGCCAAGATCTGGGACTAGCGGGGGGCTTTGATACGCAGTATTTT; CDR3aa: CASSQDLGLAGGFDTQYF
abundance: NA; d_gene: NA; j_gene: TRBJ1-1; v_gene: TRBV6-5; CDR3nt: TGTGCCAGCAGTTACAGGGGTCTGATGAACACTGAAGCTTTCTTT; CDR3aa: CASSYRGLMNTEAFF
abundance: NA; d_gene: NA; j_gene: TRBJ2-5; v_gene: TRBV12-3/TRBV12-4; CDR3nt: TGTGCCAGCAGGAACTCTTGGGCGACCTCCCAAGAGACCCAGTACTTC; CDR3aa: CASRNSWATSQETQYF
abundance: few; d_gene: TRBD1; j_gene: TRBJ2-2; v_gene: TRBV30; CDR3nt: TGTGCCTGGAGTCGAGTACAGGGGGGCACCGGGGAGCTGTTTTTT; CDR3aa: CAWSRVQGGTGELFF
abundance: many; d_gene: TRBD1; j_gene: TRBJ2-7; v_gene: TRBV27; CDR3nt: TGTGCCAGCAAGCCCGCCGGGACAGTCTACGAGCAGTACTTC; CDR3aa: CASKPAGTVYEQYF
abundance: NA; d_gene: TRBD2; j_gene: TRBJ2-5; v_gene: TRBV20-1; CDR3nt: TGCAGTGCTAGTGGGACTAGCGTACCGTGGGGAGAGACCCAGTACTTC; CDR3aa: CSASGTSVPWGETQYF
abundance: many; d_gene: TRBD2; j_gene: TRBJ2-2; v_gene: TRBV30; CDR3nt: TGTGCCTGGAGTGGCCGGGACTATTCGGGGGCCGGGGAGCTGTTTTTT; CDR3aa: CAWSGRDYSGAGELFF
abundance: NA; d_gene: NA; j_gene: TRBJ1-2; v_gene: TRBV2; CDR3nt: TGTGCCAGCAGACTAGCGTCTTTGGCAAGCTATGGCTACACCTTC; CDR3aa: CASRLASLASYGYTF
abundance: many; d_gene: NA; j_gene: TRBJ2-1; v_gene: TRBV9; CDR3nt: TGTGCCAGCAGCGTAGAGGGGAAGGAGCAGTTCTTC; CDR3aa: CASSVEGKEQFF
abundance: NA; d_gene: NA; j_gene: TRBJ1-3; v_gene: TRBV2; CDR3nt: TGTGCCAGCAGTGAGGTCAGCAGTGCGAACACCATATATTTT; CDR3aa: CASSEVSSANTIYF
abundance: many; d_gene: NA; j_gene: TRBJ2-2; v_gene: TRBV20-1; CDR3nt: TGCAGTGCTAGTAAGCTTGGCGTTAACACCGGGGAGCTGTTTTTT; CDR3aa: CSASKLGVNTGELFF
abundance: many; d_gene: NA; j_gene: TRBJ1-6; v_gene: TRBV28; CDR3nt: TGTGCCAGCAGTTCTCTAGGGTGGGGTTCACCCCTCCACTTT; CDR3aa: CASSSLGWGSPLHF
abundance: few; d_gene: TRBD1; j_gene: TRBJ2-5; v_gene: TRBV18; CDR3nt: TGTGCCAGCTCACCGGGACAGAAGGAGACCCAGTACTTC; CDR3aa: CASSPGQKETQYF
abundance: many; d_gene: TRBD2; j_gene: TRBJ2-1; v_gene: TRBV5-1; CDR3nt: TGCGCCAGCAGCTCCCTGGAGGCTAGCGGGGGGCCGACCTACAATGAGCAGTTCTTC; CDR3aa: CASSSLEASGGPTYNEQFF
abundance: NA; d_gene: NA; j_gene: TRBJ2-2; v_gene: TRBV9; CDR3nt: TGCGCCAGCAGCGCGACCGGCCAGGGGCGCACCGGGGGGCTGTTTTTT; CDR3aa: CASSATGQGRTGGLFF
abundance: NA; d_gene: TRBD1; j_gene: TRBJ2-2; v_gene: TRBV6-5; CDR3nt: TGTGCCAGCAGTCGAGGGGGCTCCGGGGAGCTGTTGTTT; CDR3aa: CASSRGGSGELLF